This T cell receptor beta chain was captured by sequencing in a study of blood T cell repertoires in COVID-19. The wider study: Sites in the United States, Italy and Spain provided acute and convalescent COVID-19 samples.

CDR3 length: 13 amino acids. Per the germline V gene, CDR1 is SNHLY and CDR2 is FYNNEI. V dropped 5 bases and J dropped 8 bases, with 15 bases sitting between them. In the authors' methods: How many nucleated cells were present was estimated from reference gene primer amplification. Sequencing was performed with immunoSEQ multiplex PCR; in TCRdb, only in-frame clones are kept and a portion is missing. The V and J calls and clone size come from that table; D and trimming were worked out from the DNA. Counted here are around 100,000 clones, about 77% occurring once; the ten biggest clones make up roughly 29%.

J is TRBJ1-2 and V is TRBV2; D gene unclear. The TCR was taken from a man between 65 and 79 years old with active or convalescent COVID-19. The sample comprised peripheral blood. The CDR3 coding sequence is TGTGCCAGCAGTCCGATCCTGACTGACGGCTACACCTTC. It codes for CASSPILTDGYTF.